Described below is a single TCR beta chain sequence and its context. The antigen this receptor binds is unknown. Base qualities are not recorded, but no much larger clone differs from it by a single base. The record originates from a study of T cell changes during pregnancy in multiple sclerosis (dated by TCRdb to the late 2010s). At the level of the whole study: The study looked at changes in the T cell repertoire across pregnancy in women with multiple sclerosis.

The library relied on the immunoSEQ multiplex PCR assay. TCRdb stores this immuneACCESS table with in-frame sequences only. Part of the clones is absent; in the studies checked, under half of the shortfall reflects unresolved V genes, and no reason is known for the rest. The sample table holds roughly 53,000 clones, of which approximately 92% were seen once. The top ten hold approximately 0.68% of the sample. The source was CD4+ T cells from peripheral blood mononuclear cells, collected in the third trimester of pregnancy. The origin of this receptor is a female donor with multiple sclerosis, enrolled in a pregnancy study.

The sequence in DNA is TGTGCCAGCACCCCCGGGATTCGGATGTTAGAAGCTTTCTTT. Translated, it gives CASTPGIRMLEAFF. The chain employs TRBV28 and TRBJ1-1, with an unclear D gene assignment. The trim is 7 bases for V and 8 bases for J, with a gap of 20 bases between the germline ends. The CDR3, from cysteine to phenylalanine, totals 14 residues. Only the CDR3 portion is preserved as DNA: 42 bases, with reading frame beginning at the first base. Based on the germline V gene, the CDR1 and CDR2 sequences are MDHEN and SYDVKM.